This T cell receptor beta chain was observed in a study of cytomegalovirus exposure and HLA in healthy donors. Generated by immunoSEQ multiplex PCR, the TCRdb table keeps only in-frame clones and is missing some. Counted here are tens of thousands of clones, about 96% occurring once; the ten biggest clones make up over 2%. A note on this clone: Its antigen is unknown.

Study observations and caveats: The dataset shows that most TCR sequences were rare, while some public TCRs occurred in many donors.

The specimen sequenced was PBMCs. The receptor comes from a man younger than 30 in good health and CMV-seronegative.

The CDR3 sequence: CASSIDLAVMNTEAFF. CDR3 coding DNA: TGTGCCAGTAGTATAGATCTAGCGGTTATGAACACTGAAGCTTTCTTT. The chain employs TRBV19 and TRBJ1-1; D gene ambiguous. The ends were cut back, 0 bases at V and 0 bases at J, with 11 bases in the middle. Per germline, CDR1 LNHDA and CDR2 SQIVND (reference sequence). This CDR3 has 16 residues.